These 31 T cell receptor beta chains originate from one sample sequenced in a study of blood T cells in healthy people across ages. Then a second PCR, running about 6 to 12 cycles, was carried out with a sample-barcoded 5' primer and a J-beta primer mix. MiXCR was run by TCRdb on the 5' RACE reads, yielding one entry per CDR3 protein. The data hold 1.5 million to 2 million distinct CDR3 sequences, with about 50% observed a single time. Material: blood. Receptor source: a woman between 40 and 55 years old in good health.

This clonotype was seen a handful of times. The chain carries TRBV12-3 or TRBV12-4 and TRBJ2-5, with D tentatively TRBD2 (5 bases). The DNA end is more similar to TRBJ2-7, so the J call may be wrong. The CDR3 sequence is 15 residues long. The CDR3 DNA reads TGTGCCAGCACCCGCGGCCCCAATGACTACTACGAGCAGTACTTC. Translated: CASTRGPNDYYEQYF.

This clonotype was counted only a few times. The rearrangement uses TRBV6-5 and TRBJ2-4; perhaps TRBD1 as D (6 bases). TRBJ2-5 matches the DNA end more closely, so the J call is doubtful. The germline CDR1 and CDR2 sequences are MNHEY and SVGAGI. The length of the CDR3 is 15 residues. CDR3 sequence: CASSYTTGQSQTQYF. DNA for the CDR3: TGTGCCAGCAGTTACACGACAGGTCAATCGCAGACCCAGTACTTC.

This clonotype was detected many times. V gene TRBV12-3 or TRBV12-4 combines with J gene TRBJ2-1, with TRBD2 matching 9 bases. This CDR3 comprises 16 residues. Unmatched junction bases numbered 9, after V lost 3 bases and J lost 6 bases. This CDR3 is CASSLRLAGGRNEQFF. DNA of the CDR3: TGTGCCAGCAGTTTGCGTTTGGCGGGGGGGCGCAATGAGCAGTTCTTC.

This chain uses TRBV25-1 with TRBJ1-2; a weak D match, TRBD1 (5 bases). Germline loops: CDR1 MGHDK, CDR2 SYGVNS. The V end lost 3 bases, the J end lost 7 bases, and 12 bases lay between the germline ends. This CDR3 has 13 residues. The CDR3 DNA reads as TGTGCCAGCAGTGATCGACAGCTTGCTGGCTACACCTTC. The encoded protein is CASSDRQLAGYTF.

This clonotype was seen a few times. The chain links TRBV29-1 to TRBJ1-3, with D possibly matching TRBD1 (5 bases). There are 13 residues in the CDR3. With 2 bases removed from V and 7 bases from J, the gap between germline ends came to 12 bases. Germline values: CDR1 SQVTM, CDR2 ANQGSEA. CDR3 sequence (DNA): TGCAGCGTTGAACAGGGAGCGGCGAACACCATATATTTT. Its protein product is CSVEQGAANTIYF.

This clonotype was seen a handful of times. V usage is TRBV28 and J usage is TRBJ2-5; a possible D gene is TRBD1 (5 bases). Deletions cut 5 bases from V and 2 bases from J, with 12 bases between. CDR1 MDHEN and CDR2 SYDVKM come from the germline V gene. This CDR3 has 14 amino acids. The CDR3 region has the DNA TGTGCCAGCAGTCCAAACAGGCTTCAAGAGACCCAGTACTTC. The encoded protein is CASSPNRLQETQYF.

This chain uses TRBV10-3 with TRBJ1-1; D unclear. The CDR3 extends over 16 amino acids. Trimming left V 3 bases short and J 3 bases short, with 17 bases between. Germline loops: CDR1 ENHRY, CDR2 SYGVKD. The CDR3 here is CAISEGRGSTYTEAFF. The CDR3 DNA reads TGTGCCATCAGTGAAGGGCGGGGATCGACCTACACTGAAGCTTTCTTT.

CDR3 region: CASSLQVGWDSKFF. The CDR3, as DNA: TGCGCCAGCAGCTTGCAAGTGGGGTGGGATAGTAAGTTCTTC. The chain carries TRBV5-1 and TRBJ2-1; D is undetermined. CDR1 is SGHRS and CDR2 is YFSETQ in the germline V gene. The CDR3 is 14 amino acids. V lost 1 base and J 14 bases, leaving 19 bases between the germline ends.

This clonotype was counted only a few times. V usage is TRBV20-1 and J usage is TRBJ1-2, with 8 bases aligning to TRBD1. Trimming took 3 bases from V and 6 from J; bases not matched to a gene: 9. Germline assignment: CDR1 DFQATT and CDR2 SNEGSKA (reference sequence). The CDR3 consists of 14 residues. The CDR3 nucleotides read TGCAGTGCTAGTCTCACAGGGGGAGTGGATGGCTACACCTTC. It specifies CSASLTGGVDGYTF.

CDR3 coding DNA: TGCAGTGCTAAAAGGGCCGACAGGGGGCAAGGAAAACTGTTTTTT. The encoded protein is CSAKRADRGQGKLFF. The genes are TRBV20-1 and TRBJ1-4, with 10 bases aligning to TRBD1. This CDR3 is 15 amino acids long. Germline CDR1 DFQATT, CDR2 SNEGSKA (reference sequence). The J segment lost 10 bases and the V segment lost 4 bases, leaving 12 bases of the junction unmatched.

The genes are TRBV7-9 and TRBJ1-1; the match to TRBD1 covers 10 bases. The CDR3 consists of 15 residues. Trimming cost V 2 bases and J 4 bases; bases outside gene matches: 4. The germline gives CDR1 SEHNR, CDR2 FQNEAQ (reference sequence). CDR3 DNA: TGTGCCAGCAGCTTATCCAGGACAGGGGGCACTGAAGCTTTCTTT. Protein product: CASSLSRTGGTEAFF.

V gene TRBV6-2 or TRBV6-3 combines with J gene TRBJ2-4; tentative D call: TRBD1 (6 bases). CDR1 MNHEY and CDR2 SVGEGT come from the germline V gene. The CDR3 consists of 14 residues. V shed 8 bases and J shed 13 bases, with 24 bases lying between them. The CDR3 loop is CASGGQPRSSQQYF. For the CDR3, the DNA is TGTGCCAGCGGGGGCCAACCGCGATCTTCTCAGCAGTACTTC.

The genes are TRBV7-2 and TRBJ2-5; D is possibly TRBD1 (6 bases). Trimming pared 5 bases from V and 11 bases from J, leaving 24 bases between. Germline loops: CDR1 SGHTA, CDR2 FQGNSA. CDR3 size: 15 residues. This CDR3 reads CASSPRSGSTQGQYF. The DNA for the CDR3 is TGTGCCAGCAGCCCTAGGTCCGGTTCGACCCAGGGGCAGTACTTC.

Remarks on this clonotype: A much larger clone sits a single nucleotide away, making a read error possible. The CDR3 here is CSVTDGDGYEQYF. CDR3 sequence (DNA): TGCAGCGTCACGGACGGGGACGGGTACGAGCAGTACTTC. This chain joins TRBV29-1 and TRBJ2-7; tentatively, D is TRBD1 or TRBD2 (5 bases each). The CDR3 extends over 13 amino acids. The V gene's germline CDR1 is SQVTM and CDR2 ANQGSEA. Deletions cut 6 bases from V and 4 bases from J, with 16 bases between.

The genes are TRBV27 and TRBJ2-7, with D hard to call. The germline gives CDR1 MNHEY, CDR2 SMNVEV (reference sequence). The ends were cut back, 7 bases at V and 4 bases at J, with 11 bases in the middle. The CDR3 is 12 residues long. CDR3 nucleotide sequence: TGTGCCAGCATGAGTGCCCTTTACGAGCAGTACTTC. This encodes CASMSALYEQYF.

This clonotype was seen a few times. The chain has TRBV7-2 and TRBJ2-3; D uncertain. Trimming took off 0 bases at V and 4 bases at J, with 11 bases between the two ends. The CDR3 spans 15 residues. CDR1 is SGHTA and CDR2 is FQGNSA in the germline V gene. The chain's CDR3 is CASSLAPGSPDTQYF. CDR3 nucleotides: TGTGCCAGCAGCTTAGCGCCAGGCAGCCCAGATACGCAGTATTTT.

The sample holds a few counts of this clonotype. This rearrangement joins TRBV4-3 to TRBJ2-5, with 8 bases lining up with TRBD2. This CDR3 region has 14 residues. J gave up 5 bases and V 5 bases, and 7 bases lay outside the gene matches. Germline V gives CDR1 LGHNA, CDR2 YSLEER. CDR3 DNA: TGCGCCAGCAGCGAGCGGGGGATAGGGGAGACCCAGTACTTC. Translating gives CASSERGIGETQYF.

CDR3 loop: CASSQQGELAKNIQYF. Here the CDR3 DNA reads TGTGCCAGCAGTCAACAGGGGGAACTAGCCAAAAACATTCAGTACTTC. The chain has TRBV28 and TRBJ2-4; TRBD1 matches 8 bases. Germline lookup yields CDR1 MDHEN and CDR2 SYDVKM. The CDR3 has 16 residues. The trim removed 5 bases at V and 0 bases at J, leaving 6 bases unmatched. The complete variable domain, with remaining parts taken from reference TRBV28 and TRBJ2-4, reads DVKVTQSSRYLVKRTGEKVFLECVQDMDHENMFWYRQDPGLGLRLIYFSYDVKMKEKGDIPEGYSVSREKKERFSLILESASTNQTSMYLCASSQQGELAKNIQYFGAGTRLSVL.

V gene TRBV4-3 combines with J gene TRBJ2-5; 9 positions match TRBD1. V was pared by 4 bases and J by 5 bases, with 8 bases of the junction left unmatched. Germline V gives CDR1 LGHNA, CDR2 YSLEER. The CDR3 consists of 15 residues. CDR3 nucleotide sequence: TGCGCCAGCAGCCCCGGACAGGGGCTGAGGGAGACCCAGTACTTC. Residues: CASSPGQGLRETQYF.

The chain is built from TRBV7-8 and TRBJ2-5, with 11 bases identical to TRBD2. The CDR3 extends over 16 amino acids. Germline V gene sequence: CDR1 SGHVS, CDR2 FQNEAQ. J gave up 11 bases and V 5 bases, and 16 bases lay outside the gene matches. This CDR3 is CASSPLSGGASYEQYF. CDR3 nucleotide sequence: TGTGCCAGCAGCCCTCTTAGCGGGGGGGCTTCCTATGAGCAGTACTTC.

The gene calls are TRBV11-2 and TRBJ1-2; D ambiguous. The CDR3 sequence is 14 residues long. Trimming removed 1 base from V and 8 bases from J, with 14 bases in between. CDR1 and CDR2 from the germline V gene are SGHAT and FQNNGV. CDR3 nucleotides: TGTGCCAGCAGCTTAGTTGGTTCCTGGAGGGGCTACACCTTC. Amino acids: CASSLVGSWRGYTF.

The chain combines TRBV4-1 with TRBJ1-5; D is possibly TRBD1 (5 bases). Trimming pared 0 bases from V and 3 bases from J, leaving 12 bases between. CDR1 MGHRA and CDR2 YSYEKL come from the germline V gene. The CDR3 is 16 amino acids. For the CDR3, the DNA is TGCGCCAGCAGCCAAGAAATGCAGACAGTCAATCAGCCCCAGCATTTT. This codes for CASSQEMQTVNQPQHF.

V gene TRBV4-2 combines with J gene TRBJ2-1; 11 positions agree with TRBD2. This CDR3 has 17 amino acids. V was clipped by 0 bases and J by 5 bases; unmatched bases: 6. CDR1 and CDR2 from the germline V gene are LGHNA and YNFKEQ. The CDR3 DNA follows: TGTGCCAGCAGCCAAGAATTGGGACTAGCGGAACACAATGAGCAGTTCTTC. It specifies CASSQELGLAEHNEQFF.

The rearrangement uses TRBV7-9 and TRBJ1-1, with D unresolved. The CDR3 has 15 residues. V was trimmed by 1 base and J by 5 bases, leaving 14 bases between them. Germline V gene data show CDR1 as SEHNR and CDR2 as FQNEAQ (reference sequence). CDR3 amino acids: CASSLDKAGETEAFF. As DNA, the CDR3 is TGTGCCAGCAGCTTAGACAAGGCAGGAGAAACTGAAGCTTTCTTT.

CDR3 sequence reads: CASSTGLVTAQYF. DNA for the CDR3: TGTGCCAGCAGTACGGGACTAGTGACGGCCCAGTACTTC. The rearrangement uses TRBV6-6 and TRBJ2-5; 8 bases fit TRBD2. With 5 bases clipped from V and 9 bases from J, the junction kept 8 bases outside the gene matches. The germline V gene encodes CDR1 MNHNY and CDR2 SVGAGI (reference sequence). The CDR3 spans 13 residues.

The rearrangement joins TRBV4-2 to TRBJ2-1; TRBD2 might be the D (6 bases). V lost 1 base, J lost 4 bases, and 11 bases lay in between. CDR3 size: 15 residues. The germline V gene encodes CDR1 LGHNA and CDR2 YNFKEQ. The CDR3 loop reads CASSQASEGYNEQFF. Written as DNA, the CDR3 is TGTGCCAGCAGCCAAGCTTCGGAGGGTTACAATGAGCAGTTCTTC.

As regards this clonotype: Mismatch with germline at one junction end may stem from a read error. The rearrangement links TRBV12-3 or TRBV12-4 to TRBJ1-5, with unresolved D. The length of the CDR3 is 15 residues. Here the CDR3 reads CASGPRSRANQPQHF. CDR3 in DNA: TGTGCCAGCGGCCCCCGGTCCCGAGCTAATCAGCCTCAGCATTTT.

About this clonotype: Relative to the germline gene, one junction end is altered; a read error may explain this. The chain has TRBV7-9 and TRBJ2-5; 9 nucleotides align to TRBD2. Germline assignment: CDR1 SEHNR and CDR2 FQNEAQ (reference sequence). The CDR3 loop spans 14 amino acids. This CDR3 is CGSSLAGARETQYF. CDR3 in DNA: TGTGGCAGCAGCTTAGCGGGGGCCCGCGAGACCCAGTACTTC.

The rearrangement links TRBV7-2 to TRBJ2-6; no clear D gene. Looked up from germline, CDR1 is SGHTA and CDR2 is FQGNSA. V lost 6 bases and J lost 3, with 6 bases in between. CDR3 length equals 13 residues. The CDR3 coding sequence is TGTGCCAGCAGTAACGGTGGGGCCAACGTCCTGACTTTC. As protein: CASSNGGANVLTF.

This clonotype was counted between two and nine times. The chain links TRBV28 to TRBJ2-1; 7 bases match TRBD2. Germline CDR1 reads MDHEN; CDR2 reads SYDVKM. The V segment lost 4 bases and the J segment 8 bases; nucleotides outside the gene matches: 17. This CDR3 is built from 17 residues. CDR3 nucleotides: TGTGCCAGCAGTTCCCCCGGTGGTAGCGGGCACAGGCATGAGCAGTTCTTC. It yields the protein CASSSPGGSGHRHEQFF.

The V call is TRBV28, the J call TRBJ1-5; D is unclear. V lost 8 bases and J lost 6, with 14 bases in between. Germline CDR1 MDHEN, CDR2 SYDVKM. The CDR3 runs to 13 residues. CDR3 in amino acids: CASFDLRGQPQHF. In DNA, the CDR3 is TGTGCCAGCTTCGACCTAAGAGGTCAGCCCCAGCATTTT.